The 19 T cell receptor beta chains presented below share a single source sample, sequenced in a study of CD8 T cells in ankylosing spondylitis. One entry per CDR3 protein results from TCRdb running MiXCR on the 5' RACE reads. This sample yields roughly 370,000 distinct CDR3 sequences, of which 20% to 25% are seen a single time; about 17% belongs to the top ten. Whole-study findings and limits: Ankylosing spondylitis blood appeared to carry a characteristic TCR beta motif of roughly eight highly homologous variants.

These receptors have no known antigen. Input material: blood, either unsorted or a sorted T cell fraction (not recorded which). Receptors originate from a male donor with ankylosing spondylitis.

The sample holds many counts of this clonotype. The chain combines TRBV18 with TRBJ1-6; D gene uncertain. There are 17 residues in the CDR3. V lost 3 bases and J 1 base, leaving 13 bases between the germline ends. Per germline, CDR1 KGHSH and CDR2 LQKENI. The CDR3 DNA reads as TGTGCCAGCTCACCGGCCCTGAGGAATTCCTATAATTCACCCCTCCACTTT. Residues: CASSPALRNSYNSPLHF.

The sample holds a few counts of this clonotype. This chain uses TRBV10-3 with TRBJ2-2, with TRBD1 as a possible D gene (6 bases). Germline V gene data show CDR1 as ENHRY and CDR2 as SYGVKD. The CDR3 consists of 14 residues. Between the trimmed V and J ends, which lost 7 bases and 6 bases, there was a span of 15 bases. CDR3 sequence: CAIKSTGSPGELFF. CDR3 in DNA: TGTGCCATCAAATCAACAGGGAGCCCCGGGGAGCTGTTTTTT.

This clonotype was seen at least ten times. The chain recombines TRBV24-1 with TRBJ2-3; a possible D gene is TRBD2 (5 bases). Germline CDR1 KGHDR, CDR2 SFDVKD. The CDR3 has 16 residues. The V gene lost 3 bases and the J gene lost 5 bases, with 17 bases spanning the gap. The CDR3 coding sequence is TGTGCCACCAGTGATCGTTATGTGGGCGGAGGAGATACGCAGTATTTT. It yields the protein CATSDRYVGGGDTQYF.

CDR3: CASSLATGRNTIYF. The CDR3 region has the DNA TGTGCCAGCAGTCTCGCCACAGGGAGAAACACCATATATTTT. The V and J genes are TRBV28 and TRBJ1-3, with D tentatively TRBD1 (6 bases). The V end lost 5 bases, the J end lost 5 bases, and 13 bases lay between the germline ends. The CDR3 runs 14 residues. Germline CDR1 and CDR2: MDHEN and SYDVKM.

The rearrangement uses TRBV5-1 and TRBJ2-1, with D possibly being TRBD1 (5 bases). The V and J ends lost 1 base and 0 bases respectively, with 11 bases between them. The CDR3 spans 16 residues. Germline CDR1 reads SGHRS; CDR2 reads YFSETQ. The CDR3 DNA follows: TGCGCCAGCAGCTTGAGTACGGACACCTCCTACAATGAGCAGTTCTTC. It translates to CASSLSTDTSYNEQFF.

The V call is TRBV18, the J call TRBJ2-3; 13 nucleotides line up with TRBD2. This CDR3 spans 15 amino acids. V shed 6 bases, J shed 5 bases, and the junction held 5 bases outside the gene matches. Germline loops: CDR1 KGHSH, CDR2 LQKENI. The CDR3 sequence: CASSSRLAGGDTQYF. DNA of the CDR3: TGTGCCAGCTCTTCTCGACTAGCGGGAGGAGATACGCAGTATTTT.

The rearrangement joins TRBV9 to TRBJ1-1; possible D gene TRBD1, 5 bases. Germline V gene data show CDR1 as SGDLS and CDR2 as YYNGEE. V dropped 2 bases and J dropped 6 bases, with 11 bases sitting between them. The CDR3 sequence is 13 residues long. The CDR3 DNA follows: TGTGCCAGCAGCGTGGGGCCGGTGCCTGAAGCTTTCTTT. The encoded protein is CASSVGPVPEAFF.

This chain links TRBV3-1 with TRBJ1-1, with unresolved D. CDR1 is LGHDT, CDR2 YNNKEL, per germline (reference sequence). This CDR3 region has 13 residues. Trimming removed 3 bases at V and 3 bases at J, with 8 bases between. The CDR3 nucleotides read TGTGCCAGCAGCCAGTCACGGGACACTGAAGCTTTCTTT. Its translation: CASSQSRDTEAFF. Looking up the rest from reference TRBV3-1 and TRBJ1-1 gives the full variable domain: DTAVSQTPKYLVTQMGNDKSIKCEQNLGHDTMYWYKQDSKKFLKIMFSYNNKELIINETVPNRFSPKSPDKAHLNLHINSLELGDSAVYFCASSQSRDTEAFFGQGTRLTVV.

The chain uses TRBV20-1 and TRBJ2-1, with 8 bases identical to TRBD2. CDR1 and CDR2 (germline): DFQATT, SNEGSKA (reference sequence). This CDR3 is built from 14 residues. V lost 3 bases, J lost 7 bases, and 8 bases stayed unmatched. CDR3 residues: CSASPGGWGNEQFF. As DNA, the CDR3 is TGCAGTGCTAGTCCGGGGGGGTGGGGAAATGAGCAGTTCTTC.

The J gene is TRBJ2-1, the V gene TRBV9; TRBD2 agrees at 13 bases. With 0 bases clipped from V and 4 bases from J, the junction kept 7 bases outside the gene matches. The CDR3 totals 18 residues. Per germline, CDR1 SGDLS and CDR2 YYNGEE. The CDR3 protein is CASSVAKRTSGSYNEQFF. The CDR3 nucleotides read TGTGCCAGCAGCGTAGCCAAAAGGACTAGCGGGAGTTACAATGAGCAGTTCTTC.

The chain uses TRBV7-2 and TRBJ2-4; D is possibly TRBD1 (6 bases). The germline V and J ends were trimmed by 1 base and 6 bases, with 13 bases remaining between them. Germline V CDR1 and CDR2: SGHTA, FQGNSA. The CDR3 has 15 amino acids. The CDR3 DNA reads TGTGCCAGCAGCTTAGACAGGGCTTCTGGAAACATTCAGTACTTC. Protein product: CASSLDRASGNIQYF.

This clonotype has at least ten counts. The V and J genes are TRBV20-1 and TRBJ2-3; 7 nucleotides agree with TRBD2. Germline V gene sequence: CDR1 DFQATT, CDR2 SNEGSKA (reference sequence). With 4 bases clipped from V and 1 base from J, the junction kept 2 bases outside the gene matches. The CDR3 length is 13 residues. The CDR3 region is CSATSGRTDTQYF. The CDR3 region has the DNA TGCAGTGCTACTAGCGGCCGCACAGATACGCAGTATTTT.

This clonotype was counted a few times. The CDR3: CSARPNTHYEQYF. CDR3 coding DNA: TGCAGTGCTAGGCCCAACACCCACTACGAGCAGTACTTC. V usage is TRBV20-1 and J usage is TRBJ2-7; D is unclear. V lost 3 bases to trimming and J lost 3 bases, with 12 bases between them. The CDR3 has 13 amino acids. In germline, CDR1 is DFQATT, CDR2 SNEGSKA (reference sequence).

This clonotype was seen a handful of times. The chain employs TRBV20-1 and TRBJ2-4; 8 positions match TRBD2. V trimming: 6 bases; J trimming: 15 bases; junction bases outside the gene matches: 13. Germline lookup yields CDR1 DFQATT and CDR2 SNEGSKA (reference sequence). CDR3 length: 12 residues. The CDR3 spells CSALGLARVRYF. The DNA for the CDR3 is TGCAGTGCCCTCGGACTAGCCAGAGTGAGGTACTTC.

The CDR3 nucleotides read TGTGCCAGCAGTTATACTACTCTAGGCATTCAGTACTTC. The encoded protein is CASSYTTLGIQYF. The rearrangement uses TRBV12-3 or TRBV12-4 and TRBJ2-4; no reliable D call. The ends were cut back, 4 bases at V and 9 bases at J, with 13 bases in the middle. The CDR3 sequence is 13 residues long.

This clonotype was observed a handful of times. The rearrangement joins TRBV7-3 to TRBJ2-1, with TRBD2 identical over 10 bases. The CDR3 length is 18 residues. CDR1 is SGHTA, CDR2 FQGTGA, per germline. Trimming cost V 0 bases and J 0 bases; bases outside gene matches: 5. CDR3 coding DNA: TGTGCCAGCAGCTTAACACTAGCGGGAACGAGCTCCTACAATGAGCAGTTCTTC. It translates to CASSLTLAGTSSYNEQFF.

The rearrangement links TRBV21-1 to TRBJ2-3; TRBD1, as called in the table, went unchecked against the DNA. TRBV21-1 is given as a pseudogene. The CDR3 spans 16 residues. The DNA for the CDR3 is TGTGCCAGCAGCCAGGGGACAGGGGGTGACACAGATACGCAGTATTTT. Translating it yields CASSQGTGGDTDTQYF.

V usage is TRBV9 and J usage is TRBJ1-1; D is ambiguous. The V gene lost 2 bases and the J gene lost 4 bases, with 9 bases spanning the gap. Looked up from germline, CDR1 is SGDLS and CDR2 is YYNGEE. This CDR3 spans 13 amino acids. In nucleotides, the CDR3 is TGTGCCAGCAGCGTCCATAGGGCCACTGAAGCTTTCTTT. Its protein is CASSVHRATEAFF.

The V gene is TRBV18, the J gene TRBJ2-2; D is unclear. From germline, CDR1 is KGHSH and CDR2 LQKENI. There are 15 residues in the CDR3. Trimming removed 3 bases at V and 3 bases at J, with 11 bases between. The CDR3 sequence is CASSPSNRYTGELFF. CDR3 sequence (DNA): TGTGCCAGCTCACCTTCGAACAGATACACCGGGGAGCTGTTTTTT.